This note documents a single T cell receptor (beta chain) sequence. The antigen it binds to is not known. No base quality values were provided; no much bigger clone lies one nucleotide off. The sample originates from a study of CD8 T cells in Susac syndrome (dated by TCRdb to the late 2010s). For the wider study: Repertoire sequencing was used to test whether CD8+ T cell activation and differentiation in Susac syndrome was antigen driven. The study compared CD8+ T cell repertoire clonality among over ten healthy donors, 14 Susac syndrome patients and roughly 15 multiple sclerosis patients.

RNA was extracted with the RNeasy kit and about 0.5 to 1 ug was reverse transcribed using random hexamers. TCR beta CDR3 regions were amplified with the immunoSEQ multiplex PCR assay covering 54 Vbeta and 13 Jbeta segments. To correct PCR amplification bias, a synthetic template baseline was used for both primer optimization and computational correction. The study's processing was this. Only productive sequences were kept, with reads annotated to V, D and J genes according to IMGT and analyzed in immunoSEQ Analyzer. Clonality was calculated as one minus the Shannon entropy normalized by log2 of the number of productive unique sequences. Public and private clones were assessed among the 100 most prevalent clones of each patient and control. A clone was defined as Susac-specific if it was absent from the healthy and MS cohorts, from some 1,100 published viral clones and from other ImmuneACCESS disease sequences. TCRdb reworked the public reads: Q25 trimming with fastp, MiXCR clone assembly, productive beta chains retained. Identical CDR3 protein sequences are pooled into one entry, listed with their most common genes and DNA. TCRdb, not the original authors, processed these V and J calls. For this sample the table gives about 73,000 distinct CDR3 sequences, of which 85% to 95% were detected only once. The ten largest clones capture roughly 0.42% of the sample.

CDR1 and CDR2, per the germline V gene (reference sequence), are SEHNR and FQNEAQ. The cysteine opens and the phenylalanine closes a CDR3 of 19 amino acids. The sequence is cut down to CDR3 DNA, 57 bases in frame from base 1. V ends up 4 bases short and J 1 base short, with an unmatched junction base count of 16. High-throughput TCR beta sequencing profiled peripheral blood CD8+ and CD4+ T cells from healthy donors, Susac syndrome patients and multiple sclerosis patients. Treatment-naive patients with stable or active relapsing-remitting disease fulfilling revised McDonald criteria were used as multiple sclerosis controls. Bulk CD8+ and CD4+ T cells were purified by magnetic negative isolation, whereas CD8+ TEMRA cells were enriched by FACS. Blood was collected in EDTA tubes and processed within 24 hours, with PBMCs isolated through density gradient centrifugation. PBMCs destined for TCR sequencing were cryopreserved in liquid nitrogen and later thawed in a 37 °C water bath. Purity of sorted or isolated CD4+, CD8+ and CD8+ TEMRA cells was at least 90%.

General conclusions and limits of the study: The number of individuals in the TCR sequencing and HLA analysis was recognized as being relatively small.

Recombination connected TRBV7-9 to TRBJ2-3; the central 8 bases match TRBD2. The sequencing input was CD8+ T cells from PBMCs. The clonotype was recovered from a human donor with multiple sclerosis. The bases are TGTGCCAGCAGCTCCTACGGACTAGCCCAGGAAGCAGGCACAGATACGCAGTATTTT. It codes for CASSSYGLAQEAGTDTQYF.